This T cell receptor (beta chain) was sequenced during a study of CD8+ T cells in alopecia areata. In this sample, this clone turned up a few times. No antigen is known for it. V lost 6 bases, J lost 2 bases, and 16 bases lay in between. The CDR3 runs to 16 residues. CDR1 LNHDA and CDR2 SQIVND come from the germline V gene (reference sequence). Notes on the study in general: While patients received tofacitinib, many expanded lesional clones remained present in scalp and blood.

Described treatment: oral pan-JAK inhibitor, 5-10 mg twice daily. Investigators isolated RNA and reverse transcribed it into cDNA to act as the sequencing template. Repertoires were generated with immunoSEQ multiplex PCR, while TCRdb's copy carries only in-frame clones and drops some. Seen here are 150,000 to 200,000 clones, 60% observed once, and the top ten hold 0.85% to 1.3%. V is TRBV19 and J is TRBJ2-2; D may correspond to TRBD1 or TRBD2 (5 bases each). Sequenced here: CD4+ T cells sorted from blood, sampled at week 24, from a patient treated with tofacitinib. The sequence was collected from a human donor with alopecia areata. The CDR3 coding sequence is TGTGCCAGTAGGCCCCGAGAGGGGAGTAACACCGGGGAGCTGTTTTTT. Its protein is CASRPREGSNTGELFF.